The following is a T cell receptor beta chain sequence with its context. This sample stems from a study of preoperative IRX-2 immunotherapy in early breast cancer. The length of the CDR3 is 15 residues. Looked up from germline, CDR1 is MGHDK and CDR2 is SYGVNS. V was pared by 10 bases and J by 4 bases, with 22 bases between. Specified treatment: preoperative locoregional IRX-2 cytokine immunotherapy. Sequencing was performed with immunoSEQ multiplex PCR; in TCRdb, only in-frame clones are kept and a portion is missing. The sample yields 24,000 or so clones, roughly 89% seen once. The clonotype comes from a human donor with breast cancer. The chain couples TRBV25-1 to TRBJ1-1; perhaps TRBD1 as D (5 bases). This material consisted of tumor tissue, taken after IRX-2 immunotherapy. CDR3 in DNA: TGTGCCACGTCGGGTTGGGGGAATCTCGGCACTGAAGCTTTCTTT. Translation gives CATSGWGNLGTEAFF.